This T cell receptor (beta chain) is drawn from a study of blood T cell repertoires in COVID-19. Authors' data handling: Counts of nucleated cells, estimated from reference gene primer amplification, were obtained. Using immunoSEQ multiplex PCR, the repertoire was profiled, and TCRdb retains in-frame clones only, with some absent. Clonal size and the V and J genes are those of that table, whereas D and trimming came from the DNA. Among about 280,000 clones listed, almost 90% were seen once. This clone showed up just a few times. The material sequenced was PBMCs or T cells enriched from blood (not recorded which). The source of this sequence is a woman aged 18-29 years with acute COVID-19.

This CDR3 reads CASSQDRDTQETQYF. The CDR3 nucleotides read TGTGCCAGCAGCCAAGACCGGGACACTCAAGAGACCCAGTACTTC. This chain connects TRBV4-2 to TRBJ2-5, with D perhaps matching TRBD1 (6 bases). The CDR3 loop spans 15 amino acids. Trimming took 0 bases from V and 2 from J, leaving 10 bases between them. From germline, CDR1 is LGHNA and CDR2 YNFKEQ.